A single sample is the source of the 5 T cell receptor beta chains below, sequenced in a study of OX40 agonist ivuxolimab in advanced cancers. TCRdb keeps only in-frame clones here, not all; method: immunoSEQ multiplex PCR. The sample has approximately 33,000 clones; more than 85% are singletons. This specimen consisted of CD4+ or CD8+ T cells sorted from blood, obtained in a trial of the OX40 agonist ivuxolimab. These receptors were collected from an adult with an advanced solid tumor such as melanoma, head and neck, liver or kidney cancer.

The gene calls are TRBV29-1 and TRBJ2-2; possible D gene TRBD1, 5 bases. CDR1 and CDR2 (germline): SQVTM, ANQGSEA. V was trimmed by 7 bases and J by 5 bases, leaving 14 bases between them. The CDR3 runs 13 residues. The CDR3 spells CSAEAGWTGELFF. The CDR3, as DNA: TGCAGCGCGGAAGCAGGGTGGACCGGGGAGCTGTTTTTT.

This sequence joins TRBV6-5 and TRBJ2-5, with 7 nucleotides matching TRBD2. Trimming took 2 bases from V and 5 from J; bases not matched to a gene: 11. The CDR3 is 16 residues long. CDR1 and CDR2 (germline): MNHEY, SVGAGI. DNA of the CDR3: TGTGCCAGCAGTTACACGCGGGAGATCATGACGGAGACCCAGTACTTC. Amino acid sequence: CASSYTREIMTETQYF.

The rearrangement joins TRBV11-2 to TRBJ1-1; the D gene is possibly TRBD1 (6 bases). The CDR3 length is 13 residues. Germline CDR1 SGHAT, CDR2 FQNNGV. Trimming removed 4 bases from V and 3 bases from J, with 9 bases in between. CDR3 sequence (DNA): TGTGCCAGCAGCTCTTACAGGGACACTGAAGCTTTCTTT. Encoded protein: CASSSYRDTEAFF.

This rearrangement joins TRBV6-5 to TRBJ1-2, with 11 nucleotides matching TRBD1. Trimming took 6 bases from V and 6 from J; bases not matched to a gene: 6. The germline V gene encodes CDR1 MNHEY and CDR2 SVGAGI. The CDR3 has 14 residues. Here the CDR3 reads CASRRDRGYNGYTF. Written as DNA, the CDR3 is TGTGCCAGCAGAAGGGACAGGGGGTACAATGGCTACACCTTC.

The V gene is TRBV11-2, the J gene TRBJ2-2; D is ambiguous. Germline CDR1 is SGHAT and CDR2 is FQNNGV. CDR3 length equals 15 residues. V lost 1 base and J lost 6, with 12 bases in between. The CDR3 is CASSLGDRTAGELFF. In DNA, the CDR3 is TGTGCCAGCAGCTTAGGGGATAGGACGGCCGGGGAGCTGTTTTTT.